Below are 24 T cell receptor beta chains sequenced from a single sample in a study of blood T cell repertoires in COVID-19. Assay: immunoSEQ multiplex PCR; the TCRdb copy retains only in-frame clones and omits some. The data hold roughly 86,000 clones, with about 83% observed a single time. Sequenced sample: peripheral blood. Source of these receptors: a woman aged 70-85 years with acute or convalescent COVID-19.

This chain connects TRBV7-6 to TRBJ1-4, with a possible D match to TRBD1 (5 bases). V was cut by 4 bases and J by 7 bases, with 7 bases left in between. The CDR3 spans 12 residues. CDR1 is SGHVS and CDR2 is FNYEAQ in the germline V gene. The DNA for the CDR3 is TGTGCCAGCAGCTGGGGGGGTGAAAAACTGTTTTTT. Encoded protein: CASSWGGEKLFF.

The chain has TRBV11-3 and TRBJ2-5, with 15 nucleotides matching TRBD2. V dropped 5 bases and J dropped 5; count of bases not matched to a gene: 6. The CDR3 has 16 residues. Germline loops: CDR1 SGHNT, CDR2 YENEEA. The CDR3 protein is CASSPGTSGGSETQYF. DNA for the CDR3: TGTGCCAGCAGCCCCGGGACTAGCGGGGGGTCTGAGACCCAGTACTTC.

The chain joins TRBV5-8 to TRBJ1-1; TRBD1 is a possible D gene (6 bases). Deletions cut 0 bases from V and 11 bases from J, with 8 bases between. The CDR3 consists of 11 residues. Germline loops: CDR1 SGHTS, CDR2 YDEGEE. The CDR3: CASSLEGGAFF. Written as DNA, the CDR3 is TGTGCCAGCAGCTTGGAGGGGGGGGCTTTCTTT.

The gene calls are TRBV2 and TRBJ1-1; D is unresolved. Germline values: CDR1 SNHLY, CDR2 FYNNEI. The CDR3 runs 15 residues. Trimming stripped 0 bases from V and 3 bases from J, with 11 bases between. In nucleotides, the CDR3 is TGTGCCAGCAGTGAAGCGCTTATCGGGGACACTGAAGCTTTCTTT. Amino acids: CASSEALIGDTEAFF.

J is TRBJ2-2 and V is TRBV2; the D gene is possibly TRBD2 (6 bases). The ends were cut back, 8 bases at V and 0 bases at J, with 10 bases in the middle. There are 14 residues in the CDR3. Per the germline V gene, CDR1 is SNHLY and CDR2 is FYNNEI. The CDR3 nucleotides are TGTGCCAGCTCGGGACTGGCGAACACCGGGGAGCTGTTTTTT. Residues: CASSGLANTGELFF.

The chain has TRBV9 and TRBJ2-3; 8 bases are a match to TRBD2. Looked up from germline, CDR1 is SGDLS and CDR2 is YYNGEE. CDR3 length: 15 residues. The junction had 4 bases not matched to a gene; V was cut back by 3 bases and J by 1 base. CDR3: CASSDTSGRTDTQYF. The CDR3 region has the DNA TGTGCCAGCAGCGACACTAGCGGCCGCACAGATACGCAGTATTTT. The full variable domain, rest sourced from reference TRBV9 and TRBJ2-3, is DSGVTQTPKHLITATGQRVTLRCSPRSGDLSVYWYQQSLDQGLQFLIQYYNGEERAKGNILERFSAQQFPDLHSELNLSSLELGDSALYFCASSDTSGRTDTQYFGPGTRLTVL.

V usage is TRBV5-4 and J usage is TRBJ1-4; D is unresolved. The CDR3 spans 13 residues. Germline lookup yields CDR1 SGHNT and CDR2 YYREEE (reference sequence). Trimming removed 0 bases at V and 8 bases at J, with 8 bases between. The chain's CDR3 is CASSLGGNEKLFF. The CDR3, as DNA: TGTGCCAGCAGCTTGGGCGGTAACGAAAAACTGTTTTTT.

This sequence joins TRBV10-2 and TRBJ2-3; 7 nucleotides match TRBD1. V shed 7 bases, J shed 2 bases, and the junction held 6 bases outside the gene matches. The CDR3 has 14 residues. Germline V gene lookup returns CDR1 WSHSY and CDR2 SAAADI. CDR3 nucleotides: TGCGCCAGCACCGGGACAGACACCACAGATACGCAGTATTTT. This codes for CASTGTDTTDTQYF.

J is TRBJ2-3 and V is TRBV7-3, with a weak D call TRBD1 (5 bases). CDR1 and CDR2 from the germline V gene are SGHTA and FQGTGA. Trimming removed 6 bases from V and 4 bases from J, with 14 bases in between. This CDR3 is 14 amino acids long. This CDR3 is CASRGQGTADTQYF. DNA of the CDR3: TGTGCCAGCAGGGGGCAGGGTACGGCAGATACGCAGTATTTT. The full variable domain, with the rest looked up from reference TRBV7-3 and TRBJ2-3, is GAGVSQTPSNKVTEKGKYVELRCDPISGHTALYWYRQSLGQGPEFLIYFQGTGAADDSGLPNDRFFAVRPEGSVSTLKIQRTERGDSAVYLCASRGQGTADTQYFGPGTRLTVL.

V and J are TRBV2 and TRBJ1-1; D is uncertain. Germline V gene data show CDR1 as SNHLY and CDR2 as FYNNEI. The germline V and J ends were trimmed by 3 bases and 5 bases, with 10 bases remaining between them. CDR3 length: 13 residues. Here the CDR3 DNA reads TGTGCCAGCAGTGATTCCGCAGGAACTGAAGCTTTCTTT. Amino acid sequence: CASSDSAGTEAFF.

The chain uses TRBV28 and TRBJ2-7; TRBD1 is a possible D gene (5 bases). The CDR3 runs to 15 residues. Trimming removed 8 bases from V and 3 bases from J, with 20 bases in between. The germline V gene encodes CDR1 MDHEN and CDR2 SYDVKM. CDR3 loop: CASLPGRGASYEQYF. The CDR3, as DNA: TGTGCCAGCCTCCCTGGAAGGGGCGCGAGCTACGAGCAGTACTTC.

V is TRBV18 and J is TRBJ1-1; D perhaps matches TRBD1 (6 bases). The CDR3 runs 12 residues. Germline V lookup: CDR1 KGHSH, CDR2 LQKENI. The ends were cut back, 4 bases at V and 8 bases at J, with 11 bases in the middle. Here the CDR3 DNA reads TGTGCCAGCTCACGAGGACAGTTAGAAGCTTTCTTT. Protein: CASSRGQLEAFF.

V is TRBV6-5 and J is TRBJ1-1; TRBD1 matches at 9 bases. V lost 2 bases and J lost 4; bases outside the gene matches: 8. The CDR3 has 16 amino acids. Germline-derived CDR1 and CDR2 are MNHEY and SVGAGI. CDR3 DNA: TGTGCCAGCAGTTACGCGGTCGGACAGGGGAGCACTGAAGCTTTCTTT. It encodes CASSYAVGQGSTEAFF.

The chain carries TRBV7-9 and TRBJ2-1; TRBD2 matches at 15 bases. CDR3 length: 21 amino acids. After removal of 7 bases from V and 0 bases from J, the junction contained 16 bases not matched to a gene. Germline-derived CDR1 and CDR2 are SEHNR and FQNEAQ (reference sequence). CDR3 bases: TGTGCCAGCACTCCCGGGACTAGCGGGGGGCACGCTCTCACCTCCTACAATGAGCAGTTCTTC. Its translation is CASTPGTSGGHALTSYNEQFF.

This sequence joins TRBV5-6 and TRBJ1-1; no definite D call. With 4 bases removed from V and 4 bases from J, the gap between germline ends came to 17 bases. CDR3 length: 15 amino acids. CDR1 is SGHDT, CDR2 YYEEEE, per germline. CDR3 in amino acids: CASSGLIRSGTEAFF. Written as DNA, the CDR3 is TGTGCCAGCAGCGGTCTTATTCGGTCGGGCACTGAAGCTTTCTTT.

This rearrangement joins TRBV2 to TRBJ2-1; tentatively, D is TRBD2 (6 bases). CDR1 is SNHLY, CDR2 FYNNEI, per germline. Trimming cost V 5 bases and J 7 bases, with 9 bases left between them. This CDR3 region has 12 residues. The CDR3 sequence: CASSLGGNEQFF. The CDR3 DNA follows: TGTGCCAGCAGTTTAGGAGGGAATGAGCAGTTCTTC.

The V gene is TRBV19, the J gene TRBJ2-1; 12 bases line up with TRBD2. Losses at the gene ends were 5 bases for V and 3 bases for J; bases not matched to a gene: 5. CDR3 size: 16 residues. CDR1 is LNHDA and CDR2 is SQIVND in the germline V gene (reference sequence). CDR3 sequence (DNA): TGTGCCAGTAGTCCTCAACTAGCGGGGGGCTACAATGAGCAGTTCTTC. This sequence encodes CASSPQLAGGYNEQFF.

The V and J genes are TRBV5-5 and TRBJ1-5, with 12 bases lining up with TRBD1. V lost 4 bases to trimming and J lost 7 bases; unmatched junction nucleotides: 12. CDR1 and CDR2 (germline): SGHKS, YYEKEE (reference sequence). The CDR3 has 17 amino acids. DNA for the CDR3: TGTGCCAGCAGCATTAAAGGGACAGGGGGCAGTGGCCAGCCCCAGCATTTT. It specifies CASSIKGTGGSGQPQHF.

This chain joins TRBV18 and TRBJ1-1; D gene unclear. Germline V gene data show CDR1 as KGHSH and CDR2 as LQKENI. Trimming shortened V by 6 bases and J by 4 bases, and 12 bases separated the two germline ends. The CDR3 covers 13 residues. CDR3 coding DNA: TGTGCCAGCTCCCTTGACCGGGGCACTGAAGCTTTCTTT. It yields the protein CASSLDRGTEAFF.

V usage is TRBV15 and J usage is TRBJ1-5, with D uncertain. V was clipped by 1 base and J by 4 bases, with 2 bases between them. The CDR3 totals 12 residues. Looked up from germline, CDR1 is LNHNV and CDR2 is YYDKDF (reference sequence). The CDR3 nucleotides read TGTGCCACCAGCAGAGTAAATCAGCCCCAGCATTTT. Protein sequence: CATSRVNQPQHF.

This clone was recorded once. The CDR3 sequence is CASSPTGVEDEKLFF. The CDR3 DNA reads as TGTGCCAGCTCACCAACGGGGGTCGAGGATGAAAAACTGTTTTTT. The chain links TRBV18 to TRBJ1-4; a weak D match, TRBD1 (5 bases). The CDR3 contains 15 residues. V was cut by 2 bases and J by 6 bases, with 13 bases left in between. The V gene's germline CDR1 is KGHSH and CDR2 LQKENI.

This clone was counted a few times. The chain uses TRBV11-2 and TRBJ2-3; maybe TRBD1 (6 bases). The germline CDR1 and CDR2 sequences are SGHAT and FQNNGV. This CDR3 is 14 amino acids long. V lost 5 bases, J lost 3 bases, and 12 bases lay in between. CDR3: CASSDPRGTDTQYF. CDR3 in DNA: TGTGCCAGCAGCGACCCCAGGGGAACAGATACGCAGTATTTT.

V and J are TRBV5-4 and TRBJ1-4, with D possibly TRBD1 on 5 matching bases. CDR3 size: 14 residues. V was cut by 4 bases and J by 8 bases, with 15 bases left in between. Looked up from germline, CDR1 is SGHNT and CDR2 is YYREEE (reference sequence). As DNA, the CDR3 is TGTGCCAGCAGCCCGGGAGGGGTGGGGGAAAAACTGTTTTTT. Amino acids: CASSPGGVGEKLFF.

The V and J genes are TRBV5-1 and TRBJ2-5; D is possibly TRBD1 (5 bases). Trimming took 4 bases from V and 5 from J, leaving 12 bases between them. The CDR3 consists of 13 residues. The germline gives CDR1 SGHRS, CDR2 YFSETQ. The CDR3 protein is CASSRGVVETQYF. CDR3 DNA: TGCGCCAGCAGCAGGGGTGTGGTGGAGACCCAGTACTTC.